A single T cell receptor beta chain is shown here with its context. Method: immunoSEQ multiplex PCR; TCRdb's copy keeps in-frame clones and lacks some. The repertoire holds 51,000 or so clones, with less than 90% as singletons. From germline, CDR1 is MNHEY and CDR2 SVGAGI. V trimming: 6 bases; J trimming: 5 bases; junction bases outside the gene matches: 3. The CDR3 extends over 14 amino acids. The data stem from a study of OX40 agonist ivuxolimab in advanced cancers. The source of this sequence is an adult with an advanced solid tumor such as melanoma, head and neck, liver or kidney cancer. The sequences come from CD4+ or CD8+ T cells sorted from blood, collected in a trial of the OX40 agonist ivuxolimab. This chain links TRBV6-5 with TRBJ2-1, with 11 nucleotides matching TRBD2. The CDR3 loop is CASSLAGGNNEQFF. CDR3 coding DNA: TGTGCCAGCAGCCTAGCGGGGGGAAACAATGAGCAGTTCTTC.